Listed here are 28 T cell receptor beta chains from one sample, sequenced in a study of blood T cell repertoires in COVID-19. TCRdb's table, derived via immunoSEQ multiplex PCR, lists solely in-frame clones and lacks some. The sample has 250,000 to 300,000 clones; approximately 90% are singletons. The source material was peripheral blood. The receptors come from a woman in her fifties or sixties with COVID-19, enrolled during active disease.

V and J are TRBV5-4 and TRBJ1-6, with TRBD1 matching over 10 bases. The V gene's germline CDR1 is SGHNT and CDR2 YYREEE (reference sequence). This CDR3 has 14 amino acids. The V segment lost 5 bases and the J segment 8 bases; nucleotides outside the gene matches: 4. The CDR3: CASRQTGGDSPLHF. The CDR3 DNA follows: TGTGCCAGCAGACAGACAGGGGGCGATTCACCCCTCCACTTT.

This chain uses TRBV20-1 with TRBJ2-7, with TRBD1 matching over 7 bases. With 3 bases clipped from V and 6 bases from J, the junction kept 14 bases outside the gene matches. Germline CDR1 DFQATT, CDR2 SNEGSKA (reference sequence). The CDR3 loop spans 15 amino acids. The CDR3 DNA sequence: TGCAGTGCTAGTCAGACAGGGCCCTTATTCGGCGAGCAGTACTTC. As protein: CSASQTGPLFGEQYF.

This clone was detected once. J is TRBJ1-2 and V is TRBV9; 8 nucleotides align to TRBD1. V was pared by 4 bases and J by 10 bases, with 18 bases of the junction left unmatched. The CDR3 extends over 16 amino acids. Germline CDR1 and CDR2: SGDLS and YYNGEE. Written as DNA, the CDR3 is TGTGCCAGCAGCCTTCTTGGACAGGGCGGAAGTCTCCTCTACACCTTC. Protein sequence: CASSLLGQGGSLLYTF.

The chain recombines TRBV19 with TRBJ1-1; D possibly corresponds to TRBD1 (5 bases). This CDR3 spans 14 amino acids. V lost 10 bases, J lost 4 bases, and 19 bases lay in between. From germline, CDR1 is LNHDA and CDR2 SQIVND (reference sequence). CDR3 bases: TGTGCCACCGCGAGCCCAGGGCGGTTCACTGAAGCTTTCTTT. Translated, it gives CATASPGRFTEAFF. Full variable domain (missing parts from reference TRBV19 and TRBJ1-1): DGGITQSPKYLFRKEGQNVTLSCEQNLNHDAMYWYRQDPGQGLRLIYYSQIVNDFQKGDIAEGYSVSREKKESFPLTVTSAQKNPTAFYLCATASPGRFTEAFFGQGTRLTVV.

The chain combines TRBV11-3 with TRBJ1-6; D ambiguous. Trimming removed 0 bases at V and 7 bases at J, with 10 bases between. The CDR3 consists of 15 residues. Looked up from germline, CDR1 is SGHNT and CDR2 is YENEEA. CDR3 bases: TGTGCCAGCAGCTTAGATATTCAGAGGAATTCACCCCTCCACTTT. It translates to CASSLDIQRNSPLHF.

The gene calls are TRBV12-3 or TRBV12-4 and TRBJ2-7; 7 bases line up with TRBD2. This CDR3 spans 12 amino acids. Trimming took 7 bases from V and 3 from J; bases not matched to a gene: 3. The CDR3 sequence is CASNPGGYEQYF. CDR3 DNA sequence: TGTGCCAGCAACCCGGGAGGCTACGAGCAGTACTTC.

This rearrangement joins TRBV6-2 or TRBV6-3 to TRBJ2-3; D might be TRBD2 (6 bases). The CDR3 is 15 amino acids. Trimming pared 6 bases from V and 2 bases from J, leaving 15 bases between. Germline V gives CDR1 MNHEY, CDR2 SVGEGT. Written as DNA, the CDR3 is TGTGCCAGCAGCCGCGGACTACTCGTCACAGATACGCAGTATTTT. Protein: CASSRGLLVTDTQYF.

The chain is built from TRBV27 and TRBJ2-7; a weak D match, TRBD2 (5 bases). V was clipped by 5 bases and J by 6 bases, with 14 bases between them. The CDR3 sequence is 13 residues long. Germline-derived CDR1 and CDR2 are MNHEY and SMNVEV (reference sequence). The CDR3 spells CASSPSLRGEQYF. CDR3 in DNA: TGTGCCAGCAGTCCCTCCTTACGGGGCGAGCAGTACTTC.

In regard to this clone: This specimen includes other DNA sequences encoding the same CDR3. The genes are TRBV11-2 and TRBJ2-7; 12 bases are shared with TRBD2. V lost 6 bases to trimming and J lost 4 bases; unmatched junction nucleotides: 4. There are 14 residues in the CDR3. CDR1 and CDR2 from the germline V gene are SGHAT and FQNNGV. The CDR3: CASSPTSGSYEQYF. The CDR3 coding sequence is TGTGCCAGCAGTCCGACTAGCGGGAGTTACGAGCAGTACTTC.

The chain uses TRBV25-1 and TRBJ2-7; 12 bases are shared with TRBD2. Germline V CDR1 and CDR2: MGHDK, SYGVNS. Trimming took 1 base from V and 4 from J; bases not matched to a gene: 8. The CDR3 extends over 17 amino acids. The CDR3 sequence: CASSEFGSSGRVYEQYF. DNA of the CDR3: TGTGCCAGCAGTGAATTTGGTTCTAGCGGGAGGGTTTACGAGCAGTACTTC.

The rearrangement links TRBV9 to TRBJ2-2; 7 nucleotides agree with TRBD1. This CDR3 is 16 amino acids long. Losses at the gene ends were 3 bases for V and 3 bases for J; bases not matched to a gene: 8. Per germline, CDR1 SGDLS and CDR2 YYNGEE. The CDR3 DNA is TGTGCCAGCAGCGACGCCTGGACAGGCTACACCGGGGAGCTGTTTTTT. Amino acid sequence: CASSDAWTGYTGELFF.

The gene calls are TRBV3-1 (or the pseudogene TRBV3-2) and TRBJ1-5; perhaps TRBD1 as D (5 bases). CDR1 LGHDT and CDR2 YNNKEL come from the germline V gene (reference sequence). CDR3 size: 16 residues. Trimming stripped 1 base from V and 7 bases from J, with 17 bases between. The CDR3 DNA reads as TGTGCCAGCAGCCAAGGTCCAGGGAGGGGCGGCCAGCCCCAGCATTTT. Amino acid sequence: CASSQGPGRGGQPQHF.

The CDR3 nucleotides are TGCGCCAGCAGCCAGACTAGCGGAAGCGCTTACGAGCAGTACTTC. Translating it yields CASSQTSGSAYEQYF. This chain connects TRBV4-3 to TRBJ2-7; 9 bases fit TRBD2. V shed 3 bases, J shed 4 bases, and the junction held 7 bases outside the gene matches. Germline CDR1 LGHNA, CDR2 YSLEER. The CDR3 runs to 15 residues.

The chain uses TRBV27 and TRBJ2-7, with TRBD1 identical over 11 bases. The germline V gene has CDR1 MNHEY and CDR2 SMNVEV (reference sequence). The CDR3 runs to 15 residues. V lost 3 bases and J lost 6; bases outside the gene matches: 7. CDR3 in DNA: TGTGCCAGCAGTTTTTCCGGGACAGGGGGTATCGAGCAGTACTTC. Translation gives CASSFSGTGGIEQYF.

This clone was observed once. The chain is built from TRBV29-1 and TRBJ1-6; TRBD1 is a possible D gene (5 bases). The CDR3 is 13 residues long. Germline assignment: CDR1 SQVTM and CDR2 ANQGSEA. Trimming pared 8 bases from V and 7 bases from J, leaving 15 bases between. CDR3 coding DNA: TGCAGCTCCGGGGGGACCAAGAATTCACCCCTCCACTTT. The encoded protein is CSSGGTKNSPLHF.

J is TRBJ2-1 and V is TRBV20-1; D unresolved. Trimming stripped 3 bases from V and 3 bases from J, with 12 bases between. The germline V gene encodes CDR1 DFQATT and CDR2 SNEGSKA (reference sequence). The CDR3 contains 14 residues. This chain's CDR3 is CSASLRSYYNEQFF. Here the CDR3 DNA reads TGCAGTGCTAGTTTGCGGAGCTACTACAATGAGCAGTTCTTC.

V is TRBV6-5 and J is TRBJ1-1, with D possibly matching TRBD1 (5 bases). The V gene lost 9 bases and the J gene lost 4 bases, with 9 bases spanning the gap. The CDR3 extends over 11 amino acids. The V gene's germline CDR1 is MNHEY and CDR2 SVGAGI. The CDR3 region has the DNA TGTGCCAGTATTAGGGGCACTGAAGCTTTCTTT. Residues: CASIRGTEAFF.

The CDR3 bases are TGTGCCGCCGTCGGGACACGAGAGGATGGCTACACCTTC. This translates into CAAVGTREDGYTF. The chain combines TRBV18 with TRBJ1-2; D may be TRBD1 (6 bases). Looked up from germline, CDR1 is KGHSH and CDR2 is LQKENI. V lost 11 bases, J lost 6 bases, and 19 bases lay in between. This CDR3 comprises 13 residues.

On this clone: The sample carries other DNA sequences with the same CDR3. This chain links TRBV30 with TRBJ2-1; 7 nucleotides align to TRBD2. The V and J ends lost 0 bases and 0 bases, in that order; junction bases with no gene match: 2. CDR1 and CDR2 (germline): GTSNPN, SVGIG (reference sequence). There are 15 residues in the CDR3. The CDR3: CAWSVAGSSYNEQFF. CDR3 coding DNA: TGTGCCTGGAGTGTAGCGGGGAGCTCCTACAATGAGCAGTTCTTC. The full variable domain, completed using reference TRBV30 and TRBJ2-1, is SQTIHQWPATLVQPVGSPLSLECTVEGTSNPNLYWYRQAAGRGLQLLFYSVGIGQISSEVPQNLSASRPQDRQFILSSKKLLLSDSGFYLCAWSVAGSSYNEQFFGPGTRLTVL.

The J gene is TRBJ1-2, the V gene TRBV7-2; D is possibly TRBD1 (6 bases). In germline, CDR1 is SGHTA, CDR2 FQGNSA. Between the trimmed V and J ends, which lost 3 bases and 2 bases, there was a span of 13 bases. This CDR3 region has 15 residues. For the CDR3, the DNA is TGTGCCAGCAGCTTCCGGGACACCCCCAACTATGGCTACACCTTC. Protein: CASSFRDTPNYGYTF.

The chain links TRBV6-5 to TRBJ2-7; 9 bases agree with TRBD1. The CDR3 spans 15 residues. The V and J ends lost 5 bases and 8 bases, in that order; junction bases with no gene match: 13. CDR1 is MNHEY and CDR2 is SVGAGI in the germline V gene. CDR3 in DNA: TGTGCCAGCAGTCCTCCCGGAGGACAGGGGTTCAAGCAGTACTTC. Residues: CASSPPGGQGFKQYF.

The genes are TRBV5-1 and TRBJ1-2, with 9 bases identical to TRBD1. Germline CDR1 and CDR2: SGHRS and YFSETQ. This CDR3 contains 14 residues. After removal of 6 bases from V and 8 bases from J, the junction contained 11 bases not matched to a gene. The CDR3 DNA is TGCGCCAGCACGGGGACAGGGACCGCTCTCGGCTACACCTTC. It encodes CASTGTGTALGYTF.

This chain links TRBV6-5 with TRBJ2-2; 7 bases are shared with TRBD1. Looked up from germline, CDR1 is MNHEY and CDR2 is SVGAGI. The CDR3 loop spans 14 amino acids. The V gene end was trimmed by 6 bases and the J gene end by 4 bases; junction bases not matched to a gene: 5. The CDR3 nucleotides read TGTGCCAGCAGAGGGGACAGCGGCACCGGGGAGCTGTTTTTT. Encoded protein: CASRGDSGTGELFF.

The chain carries TRBV28 and TRBJ1-1; D gene uncertain. The CDR3 contains 14 residues. V lost 7 bases and J lost 0, with 12 bases in between. The germline gives CDR1 MDHEN, CDR2 SYDVKM. The CDR3 sequence is CASTAPGMNTEAFF. Here the CDR3 DNA reads TGTGCCAGCACCGCCCCGGGGATGAACACTGAAGCTTTCTTT. Drawing the rest from reference TRBV28 and TRBJ1-1, the complete variable domain is DVKVTQSSRYLVKRTGEKVFLECVQDMDHENMFWYRQDPGLGLRLIYFSYDVKMKEKGDIPEGYSVSREKKERFSLILESASTNQTSMYLCASTAPGMNTEAFFGQGTRLTVV.

This clone was observed once. This chain joins TRBV9 and TRBJ2-1; TRBD2 matches at 7 bases. CDR1 and CDR2 (germline): SGDLS, YYNGEE. The CDR3 has 14 residues. J lost 8 bases, V lost 0 bases, and 5 bases had no gene match. CDR3 nucleotides: TGTGCCAGCAGCGTAGGTCCTGGGAGGGATGAGCAGTTCTTC. It yields the protein CASSVGPGRDEQFF. The full variable domain, its missing parts supplied by reference TRBV9 and TRBJ2-1, is DSGVTQTPKHLITATGQRVTLRCSPRSGDLSVYWYQQSLDQGLQFLIQYYNGEERAKGNILERFSAQQFPDLHSELNLSSLELGDSALYFCASSVGPGRDEQFFGPGTRLTVL.

The chain joins TRBV30 to TRBJ1-2; D call uncertain. V lost 2 bases and J lost 3, with 16 bases in between. In germline, CDR1 is GTSNPN, CDR2 SVGIG (reference sequence). The CDR3 is made up of 15 amino acids. DNA of the CDR3: TGTGCCTGGAGTCCGGTCTCGTCACAGTACTATGGCTACACCTTC. Its translation: CAWSPVSSQYYGYTF.

This chain joins TRBV27 and TRBJ1-3; 7 bases are shared with TRBD1. The CDR3 runs to 15 residues. V dropped 0 bases and J dropped 4; count of bases not matched to a gene: 3. Germline values: CDR1 MNHEY, CDR2 SMNVEV (reference sequence). The CDR3 here is CASSLSRGPGNTIYF. The CDR3 nucleotides read TGTGCCAGCAGTTTATCGAGGGGGCCAGGAAACACCATATATTTT.

The V call is TRBV12-3 or TRBV12-4, the J call TRBJ1-5; TRBD1 matches 7 bases. The CDR3 loop spans 13 amino acids. With V trimmed by 8 bases and J by 8 bases, 9 bases remained unmatched. This CDR3 is CASHRQGGEPQHF. CDR3 DNA sequence: TGTGCCAGCCACAGACAGGGCGGCGAGCCCCAGCATTTT.